A selection of T cell receptor beta chains follows, all from one sample in a study of T cells in Graves' hyperthyroidism and ophthalmopathy. TCRdb processed the multiplex PCR reads anew with MiXCR; each CDR3 protein has one entry. The table has 700,000 to 850,000 distinct CDR3 sequences, approximately 40% seen once. Sequenced: blood. The receptors derive from a woman in her 40s with Graves' hyperthyroidism. CDR3s include the opening cysteine and the closing phenylalanine or tryptophan. Fields, in order: J gene, CDR3 length, clone size, V gene, CDR3 protein. Size values are once, few and many counts, or a class for expanded clones, and some rows have none.

TRBJ2-7	13	.	TRBV5-5	CASSLDRDGREYF
TRBJ2-7	14	many	TRBV14	CASSRLSDLAEQYF
TRBJ2-7	12	many	TRBV10-3	CAISESGGEQYF
TRBJ2-7	13	.	TRBV20-1	CSAPSSGSSEQYF
TRBJ2-5	14	.	TRBV6-1	CASTELAGKETKYF
TRBJ2-7	13	.	TRBV10-3	CASRTGTVYEQYF
TRBJ1-6	12	few	TRBV11-2	CASRRGYSPLHF
TRBJ1-2	13	.	TRBV18	CASLQGADYGYTF
TRBJ1-1	16	few	TRBV6-5	CASRDYGDVLVTQAFF
TRBJ2-7	13	many	TRBV29-1	CSVVRDRGYEQYF
TRBJ2-5	15	.	TRBV9	CASSVGRLAEETQYF
TRBJ1-1	16	.	TRBV19	CASSYSVSGGGTEAFF
TRBJ2-3	15	.	TRBV7-3	CASSSSGGGADTQYF
TRBJ1-1	12	many	TRBV24-1	CATSDPPGQAFF
TRBJ2-7	13	.	TRBV7-2	CASSRLRYDEQYF
TRBJ1-2	17	.	TRBV4-1	CASSQDIGTGESYGYTF
TRBJ1-5	13	many	TRBV19	CASSSRPHQPQHF
TRBJ2-6	13	many	TRBV12-3/TRBV12-4	CASSLRAANVLTF
TRBJ1-2	13	many	TRBV6-1	CASSLEANYGYTF
TRBJ2-5	15	many	TRBV7-2	CASSAGAGGEETQYF
TRBJ2-7	15	few	TRBV3-1	CASSPLGTGAHEQYF
TRBJ1-3	14	.	TRBV28	CASNPGGTGNTIYF
TRBJ1-2	16	many	TRBV7-2	CASSLALIDRDHGYTF
TRBJ1-5	12	many	TRBV20-1	CSAVRQGQPQHF
TRBJ2-5	14	.	TRBV5-4	CASSPDSDQETQHF
TRBJ1-4	17	many	TRBV7-9	CASSNGGQGTLNEKLFF
.	17	.	TRBV5-1	CASSQGTGGVLEETQYF
TRBJ2-7	15	.	TRBV6-5	CASSRDITSSYEQYF
TRBJ1-1	18	many	TRBV7-9	CASSPNRTGLPVNTEAFF
TRBJ1-2	12	many	TRBV7-2	CASSYRGYGYTF
TRBJ1-1	13	.	TRBV4-3	CASNFFLNTEAFF
TRBJ1-3	15	many	TRBV7-2	CASSFGLRDRNTIYF
TRBJ1-5	12	.	TRBV15	CATSRLTRPQHF
TRBJ1-1	13	many	TRBV24-1	CATSPGGNTEAFF
TRBJ1-2	14	many	TRBV19	CASIADRDNYGYTF
TRBJ2-7	12	once	TRBV29-1	CSVEGTSYEQHF
TRBJ1-3	15	.	TRBV5-5	CASSDARAGGNTIYF
TRBJ1-2	14	.	TRBV19	CASWGQLANYGYTF
TRBJ2-2	14	.	TRBV14	CASSQVFNTGELFF
TRBJ2-2	15	.	TRBV2	CASAVTGGSVGELFF
TRBJ1-2	17	few	TRBV11-2	CASSTHSNRIQPYGYTF
TRBJ1-1	14	many	TRBV19	CASKEVDRDTEAFF
TRBJ2-7	18	.	TRBV7-8	CASTPPMSKGFWEYEQYF
TRBJ1-4	16	.	TRBV7-9	CASSLRQAATNEKLFF
TRBJ1-1	13	many	TRBV15	CATRNRGNTEAFF
TRBJ2-3	16	.	TRBV9	CASSDRLAGAVDTQYF
TRBJ1-2	13	many	TRBV12-3/TRBV12-4	CASSSLKNYGYTF
TRBJ2-7	13	few	TRBV6-5	CASGRGSAYEQYF
TRBJ2-7	14	.	TRBV10-3	CAITSLAGNYEQYF
TRBJ1-4	20	.	TRBV14	CASSQESGTGECATNEKLFF
TRBJ1-4	14	.	TRBV13	CASSWGQGLLGLFF
TRBJ1-5	13	.	TRBV7-2	CASGLDLRQPQHF
TRBJ1-2	15	.	TRBV4-1	CASSQEQGQVGGYTF
TRBJ1-1	13	.	TRBV29-1	CSVDDGGRTEAFF
TRBJ1-2	15	many	TRBV2	CASSERQALFYGYTF